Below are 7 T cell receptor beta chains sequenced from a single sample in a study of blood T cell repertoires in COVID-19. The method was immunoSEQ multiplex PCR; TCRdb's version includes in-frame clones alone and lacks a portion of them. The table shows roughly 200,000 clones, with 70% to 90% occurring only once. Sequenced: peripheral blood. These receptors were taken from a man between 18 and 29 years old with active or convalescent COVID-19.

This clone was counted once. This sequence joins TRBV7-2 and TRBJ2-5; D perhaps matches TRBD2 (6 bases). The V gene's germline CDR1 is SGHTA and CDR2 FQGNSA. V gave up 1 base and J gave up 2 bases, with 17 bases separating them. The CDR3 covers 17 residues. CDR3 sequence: CASSLGAVGSGQETQYF. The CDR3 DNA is TGTGCCAGCAGCTTAGGGGCGGTTGGGAGCGGGCAAGAGACCCAGTACTTC.

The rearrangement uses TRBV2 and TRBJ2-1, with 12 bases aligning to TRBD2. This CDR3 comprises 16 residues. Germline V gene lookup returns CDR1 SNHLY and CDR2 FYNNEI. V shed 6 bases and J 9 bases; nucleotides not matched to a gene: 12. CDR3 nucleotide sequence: TGTGCCAGCAGGGAAACCCTAGCGGGAGGGCCCGCTGAGCAGTTCTTC. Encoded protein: CASRETLAGGPAEQFF.

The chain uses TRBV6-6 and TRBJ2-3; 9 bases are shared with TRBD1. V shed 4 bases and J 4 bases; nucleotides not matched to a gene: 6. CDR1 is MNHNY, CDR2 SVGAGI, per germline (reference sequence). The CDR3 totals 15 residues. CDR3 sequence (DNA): TGTGCCAGCAGTTTTGACCGGGACAGGGCAGATACGCAGTATTTT. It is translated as CASSFDRDRADTQYF.

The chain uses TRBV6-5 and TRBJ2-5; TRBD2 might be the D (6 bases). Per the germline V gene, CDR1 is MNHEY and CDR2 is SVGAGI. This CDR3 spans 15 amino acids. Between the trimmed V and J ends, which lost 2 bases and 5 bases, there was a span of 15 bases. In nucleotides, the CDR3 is TGTGCCAGCAGTTACGGGGGACTGTCGGGGGAGACCCAGTACTTC. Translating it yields CASSYGGLSGETQYF.

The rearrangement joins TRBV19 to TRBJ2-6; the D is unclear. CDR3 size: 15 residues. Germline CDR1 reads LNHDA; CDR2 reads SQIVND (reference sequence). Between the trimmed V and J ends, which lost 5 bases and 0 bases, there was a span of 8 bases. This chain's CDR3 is CASSYGPSGANVLTF. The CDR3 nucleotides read TGTGCCAGTAGTTATGGGCCCTCTGGGGCCAACGTCCTGACTTTC.

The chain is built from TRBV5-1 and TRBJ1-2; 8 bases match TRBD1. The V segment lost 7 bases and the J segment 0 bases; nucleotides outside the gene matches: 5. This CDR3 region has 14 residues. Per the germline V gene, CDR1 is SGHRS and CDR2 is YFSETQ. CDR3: CASALGQANYGYTF. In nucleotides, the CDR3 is TGCGCCAGCGCCTTGGGACAGGCTAACTATGGCTACACCTTC. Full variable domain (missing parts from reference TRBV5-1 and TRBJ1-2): KAGVTQTPRYLIKTRGQQVTLSCSPISGHRSVSWYQQTPGQGLQFLFEYFSETQRNKGNFPGRFSGRQFSNSRSEMNVSTLELGDSALYLCASALGQANYGYTFGSGTRLTVV.

The CDR3 here is CASSYDWTGMNTEAFF. The CDR3 nucleotides are TGTGCCAGCAGTTACGACTGGACAGGGATGAACACTGAAGCTTTCTTT. The V gene is TRBV6-6, the J gene TRBJ1-1; TRBD1 matches at 8 bases. The J segment lost 0 bases and the V segment lost 2 bases, leaving 5 bases of the junction unmatched. CDR1 is MNHNY, CDR2 SVGAGI, per germline (reference sequence). The CDR3 extends over 16 amino acids.